The 7 T cell receptor beta chains reported below all come from one sample, sequenced in a study of spatial heterogeneity in lung cancer. Each CDR3 protein is one row after TCRdb ran MiXCR on the 5' RACE reads. The sample holds about 48,000 distinct CDR3 sequences, less than 6% seen once. Time point defined: sample taken at primary tumor resection. Unsorted whole RNA samples from tumor, nontumor lung or frozen PBMC were sequenced. This sample comprised PBMCs, obtained at surgery. These receptors were taken from a male donor with early-stage non-small cell lung cancer.

The gene calls are TRBV3-1 and TRBJ2-5; 14 bases are shared with TRBD2. The CDR3 has 15 amino acids. Germline V gene sequence: CDR1 LGHDT, CDR2 YNNKEL (reference sequence). V lost 5 bases, J lost 5 bases, and 4 bases stayed unmatched. The CDR3 spells CASSWGLAGEETQYF. The DNA of the CDR3 is TGTGCCAGCAGCTGGGGACTAGCGGGAGAGGAGACCCAGTACTTC.

This clonotype showed up many times. The chain recombines TRBV5-5 with TRBJ2-1, with unresolved D. V lost 0 bases and J 9 bases, leaving 16 bases between the germline ends. Germline lookup yields CDR1 SGHKS and CDR2 YYEKEE (reference sequence). This CDR3 spans 15 amino acids. The CDR3 sequence: CASSLAGLKNSEQFF. CDR3 DNA: TGTGCCAGCAGCTTGGCCGGTCTGAAGAATAGTGAGCAGTTCTTC.

The V call is TRBV12-3 or TRBV12-4, the J call TRBJ2-1; D ambiguous. The V end was cut by 5 bases, the J end by 5 bases, with 13 bases between. The length of the CDR3 is 14 residues. The CDR3 protein is CASSLENGDNEQFF. CDR3 nucleotide sequence: TGTGCCAGCAGTCTGGAGAACGGTGACAATGAGCAGTTCTTC.

By share, this clonotype counts as medium-sized (0.01 to 0.1%). The rearrangement links TRBV11-2 to TRBJ1-1; maybe TRBD1 (5 bases). CDR1 and CDR2 (germline): SGHAT, FQNNGV. V was trimmed by 4 bases and J by 1 base, leaving 7 bases between them. The CDR3 has 13 residues. CDR3 loop: CASSWGRNTEAFF. The CDR3 DNA follows: TGTGCCAGCAGCTGGGGCAGGAACACTGAAGCTTTCTTT.

This clonotype was seen only a few times. The genes are TRBV10-3 and TRBJ2-2; D possibly matches TRBD1 or TRBD2 (6 bases each). The CDR3 contains 16 residues. Trimming removed 7 bases from V and 0 bases from J, with 15 bases in between. Germline V gives CDR1 ENHRY, CDR2 SYGVKD. CDR3: CAITEVGGANTGELFF. The CDR3 nucleotides read TGTGCCATCACCGAGGTGGGGGGCGCGAACACCGGGGAGCTGTTTTTT.

At least ten counts were recorded for this clonotype. V and J are TRBV7-9 and TRBJ2-2, with no clear D. V was shortened by 5 bases and J by 1 base, with 14 bases between the two germline ends. The length of the CDR3 is 16 residues. From germline, CDR1 is SEHNR and CDR2 FQNEAQ (reference sequence). CDR3 DNA sequence: TGTGCCAGCAGCCTAACATGGGCAAGGAACACCGGGGAGCTGTTTTTT. It encodes CASSLTWARNTGELFF.

This clonotype was observed at least ten times. The V and J genes are TRBV10-3 and TRBJ2-1; D call uncertain. The V end was cut by 2 bases, the J end by 2 bases, with 7 bases between. The CDR3 sequence is 14 residues long. Per germline, CDR1 ENHRY and CDR2 SYGVKD. This CDR3 is CAISEEATYNEQFF. The DNA for the CDR3 is TGTGCCATCAGTGAGGAAGCTACCTACAATGAGCAGTTCTTC.